The entry that follows covers one T cell receptor beta chain sequence. What it binds is not known. Data came from immunoSEQ multiplex PCR; TCRdb stores just in-frame clones and leaves some out. The sample has roughly 110,000 clones; 85% to 95% are singletons. The source of the sample is a study of graft-versus-host responses after intestinal transplantation. Study as a whole: Transplants were multivisceral, liver-intestinal, or isolated intestinal. The whole recipient group had anti-thymocyte globulin induction followed by tacrolimus and steroids for three to four years. Findings of the study overall: The authors found GvH clones in recipient marrow, some appearing first in ileum or blood. Some patients had graft-donor T cell macrochimerism. In their allografts, the ratios of graft-versus-host to host-versus-graft T cell clones were high.

The CDR3 spans 16 residues. V lost 4 bases and J lost 2; bases outside the gene matches: 6. Looked up from germline, CDR1 is SGDLS and CDR2 is YYNGEE. The source of this sequence is a human donor who was the organ donor for an intestinal transplant. The chain links TRBV9 to TRBJ2-2, with 9 bases lining up with TRBD2. The sequencing here drew on unstimulated CD4+ T cells sorted from spleen or lymph node cells, taken before transplant. CDR3 bases: TGTGCCAGCAGCCATATGGGGACTAGCAACACCGGGGAGCTGTTTTTT. It specifies CASSHMGTSNTGELFF. Full variable domain (missing parts from reference TRBV9 and TRBJ2-2): DSGVTQTPKHLITATGQRVTLRCSPRSGDLSVYWYQQSLDQGLQFLIQYYNGEERAKGNILERFSAQQFPDLHSELNLSSLELGDSALYFCASSHMGTSNTGELFFGEGSRLTVL.